This TCR beta chain originates from a study of cytomegalovirus exposure and HLA in healthy donors. Study-level background: The same platform was used for the 130 or so validation repertoires as for the approximately 730 first-cohort repertoires, as reported in a later analysis.

As concerns this clone: Its antigen remains unknown.

Findings and caveats of the study: With high specificity and sensitivity, the classifier reportedly diagnosed cytomegalovirus status. In vitro checks showed that three CMV-associated chains really do target CMV antigens.

Produced via immunoSEQ multiplex PCR; TCRdb's table is partial and in-frame only. This repertoire shows roughly 120,000 clones, approximately 87% found once; its top ten account for over 1.3%. The donors were part of the validation cohort of 100 to 150 subjects. That cohort was separate from the first cohort, which comprised fewer than 800 subjects. The ends lost 2 bases at V and 6 bases at J; junction bases unmatched: 9. This CDR3 is built from 16 residues. Per the germline V gene, CDR1 is LNHDA and CDR2 is SQIVND (reference sequence). The specimen sequenced was PBMCs. The rearrangement joins TRBV19 to TRBJ2-3; 9 nucleotides match TRBD1. The clonotype comes from a young woman in good health and CMV-seropositive. The CDR3: CASSIFGTGTRDTQYF. The DNA of the CDR3 is TGTGCCAGTAGTATATTCGGGACAGGGACCAGGGATACGCAGTATTTT.